This is a list of T cell receptor beta chains from one sample in a study of human T cells and chemical hapten exposure. TCRdb re-called the RACE reads through MiXCR, storing one row per CDR3 protein. The sample holds about 80,000 distinct CDR3 sequences; 10% to 13% are singletons and the top ten take around 1.5%. Sequences were derived from whole blood, sampled in connection with sensitization to the hapten diphenylcyclopropenone (DPC). The receptors were gathered from a woman aged 50 to 60 with alopecia areata. Some clones in this sample may be carry-over from other donors' samples. CDR3s include the opening cysteine and the closing phenylalanine or tryptophan. The order of the fields is D gene, J gene, clone size, V gene, CDR3 DNA, CDR3 protein. The D gene is left open where the match is weak. A row's size may be missing; if present it is once, few, many or a size class.

TRBD2 | TRBJ2-7 | NA | TRBV6-5 | TGTGCCAGCAGTTACTTACTAGCGGGAGGGCCCTACGAGCAGTACTTC | CASSYLLAGGPYEQYF
TRBD1 | TRBJ1-3 | many | TRBV11-3 | TGTGCCAGCAGCCCCGGACAGGGCCCTGGAAACACCATATATTTT | CASSPGQGPGNTIYF
TRBD1 | TRBJ2-7 | many | TRBV11-3 | TGTGCCAGCAGCCCACCCGGGACAGCCTACGAGCAGTACTTC | CASSPPGTAYEQYF
NA | TRBJ1-1 | many | TRBV11-2 | TGTGCCAGCAGCTTACGGGCGAACACTGAAGCTTTCTTT | CASSLRANTEAFF
TRBD2 | TRBJ2-2 | NA | TRBV12-3/TRBV12-4 | TGTGCCAGCAGTTTAACGGCGGGAGGAGCCGGGGAGCTGTTTTTT | CASSLTAGGAGELFF
NA | TRBJ2-7 | NA | TRBV11-1 | TGTGCCAGCAGCCCCCTTGGTCGGCTTAAGTACGAGCAGTACTTC | CASSPLGRLKYEQYF
NA | TRBJ1-1 | many | TRBV3-1 | TGTGCCAGCAGCCAAGGACTCGGGGTGAACACTGAAGCTTTCTTT | CASSQGLGVNTEAFF
TRBD1 | TRBJ2-6 | few | TRBV6-5 | TGTGCCAGCAGGGCCGGGACAGGGCTCTCTGGGGCCAACGTCCTGACTTTC | CASRAGTGLSGANVLTF
NA | TRBJ2-1 | few | TRBV28 | TGTGCCAGCAGTCCCTCGGTCATATACAATGAGCAGTTCTTC | CASSPSVIYNEQFF
TRBD1 | TRBJ1-4 | many | TRBV9 | TGTGCCAGCAGCAAGGGACAGAATGAAAAACTGTTTTTT | CASSKGQNEKLFF
NA | TRBJ2-2 | NA | TRBV20-1 | TGCAGTGCTACGGACACCACCGGGGAGCTGTTTTTT | CSATDTTGELFF
NA | TRBJ2-6 | few | TRBV19 | TGTGCCAGTAGTATGGGGAACTCTGGGGCCAACGTCCTGACTTTC | CASSMGNSGANVLTF
NA | TRBJ1-1 | few | TRBV7-9 | TGTGCCAGCACCGAGGTGGCGAACACTGAAGCTTTCTTT | CASTEVANTEAFF
NA | TRBJ2-2 | few | TRBV4-2 | TGTGCCAGCAGCCTCCCCGACACCAACGGGGAGCTGTTTTTT | CASSLPDTNGELFF
NA | TRBJ2-5 | many | TRBV12-3/TRBV12-4 | TGTGCCAGCAGTCCTTTCGGGCCGGGAATACAAGAGACCCAGTACTTC | CASSPFGPGIQETQYF
NA | TRBJ2-7 | few | TRBV20-1 | TGCAGTGCTAGGGGGATTTGGACAGTTTCCCCATACGAGCAGTACTTC | CSARGIWTVSPYEQYF
NA | TRBJ2-5 | NA | TRBV10-3 | TGTGCCATCAGTGAGGGGACTTTCCAAGAGACCCAGTACTTC | CAISEGTFQETQYF
NA | TRBJ1-5 | few | TRBV4-1 | TGCGCCAGCAGCCAAACGGACATCCATCAGCCCCAGCATTTT | CASSQTDIHQPQHF
NA | TRBJ1-2 | few | TRBV6-1 | TGTGCCAGCAGTAAATATGGCTACACCTTC | CASSKYGYTF
NA | TRBJ1-1 | NA | TRBV5-1 | TGCGCCAGCAGCTTGTGGGGGGGCGCCCCTGAAGCTTTCTTT | CASSLWGGAPEAFF
NA | TRBJ1-1 | NA | TRBV29-1 | TGCAGCGTTGGGGCAGGGAGGACTGAAGCTTTCTTT | CSVGAGRTEAFF
NA | TRBJ1-6 | many | TRBV5-6 | TGTGCCAGCAGCTTCGTGTTGAAGGGGGATAATTCACCCCTCCACTTT | CASSFVLKGDNSPLHF
TRBD1 | TRBJ2-2 | many | TRBV10-2 | TGCGCCAGCAGCCTACGCCCAGGGGGCACCGGGGAGCTGTTTTTT | CASSLRPGGTGELFF
NA | TRBJ2-7 | many | TRBV19 | TGTGCCAGTAGTATCCATACAGGCGGGGAGCAGTACTTC | CASSIHTGGEQYF
TRBD2 | TRBJ2-1 | many | TRBV5-1 | TGCGCCAGCAGCTTAACTACTAGCGGGACTTACAATGAGCAGTTCTTC | CASSLTTSGTYNEQFF
TRBD2 | TRBJ2-7 | few | TRBV18 | TGTGCCAGCTCACCATCGCTAGCGGGTCGGTACGAGCAGTACTTC | CASSPSLAGRYEQYF
TRBD1 | TRBJ1-2 | NA | TRBV29-1 | TGCAGCGTTGACATGACAGGGGACTATGGCTACACCTTC | CSVDMTGDYGYTF
NA | TRBJ2-7 | NA | TRBV12-5 | TGTGCTAGTGGTTTGTTCCCTAGGAGCTCCTACGAGCAGTACTTC | CASGLFPRSSYEQYF
NA | TRBJ2-7 | few | TRBV11-2 | TGTGCCAGCAGCCCCACCGAAGTGGGCGAGCAGTACTTC | CASSPTEVGEQYF
NA | TRBJ2-7 | many | TRBV12-3/TRBV12-4 | TGTGCCAGCAGTTTAGTAGGGGGCTCCTACGAGCAGTACTTC | CASSLVGGSYEQYF
NA | TRBJ2-7 | many | TRBV6-4 | TGTGCCAGCAGTCCTGGAGGGTCCCACGAGCAGTACTTC | CASSPGGSHEQYF
TRBD2 | TRBJ2-3 | few | TRBV6-5 | TGTGCCAGCAGACGGGACTACACAGATACGCAGTATTTT | CASRRDYTDTQYF
NA | TRBJ2-5 | NA | TRBV28 | TGTGCCAGCGGGCGAGAGACCCAGTACTTC | CASGRETQYF
TRBD1 | TRBJ2-1 | many | TRBV5-1 | TGCGCCAGCAGATACCCCGGGACAGGGGTCAATGAGCAGTTCTTC | CASRYPGTGVNEQFF
NA | TRBJ1-5 | few | TRBV12-3/TRBV12-4 | TGTGCCAGCAGTCACGACGGGAGATCCAATCAGCCCCAGCATTTT | CASSHDGRSNQPQHF